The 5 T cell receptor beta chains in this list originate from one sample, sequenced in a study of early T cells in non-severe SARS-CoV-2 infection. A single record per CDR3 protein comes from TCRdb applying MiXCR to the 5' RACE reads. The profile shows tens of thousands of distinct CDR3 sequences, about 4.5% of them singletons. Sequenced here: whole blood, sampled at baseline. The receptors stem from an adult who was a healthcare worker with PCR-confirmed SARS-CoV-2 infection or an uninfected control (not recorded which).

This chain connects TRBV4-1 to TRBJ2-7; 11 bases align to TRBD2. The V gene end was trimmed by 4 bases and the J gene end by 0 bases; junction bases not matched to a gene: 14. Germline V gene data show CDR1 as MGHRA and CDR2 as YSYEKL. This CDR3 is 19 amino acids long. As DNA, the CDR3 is TGCGCCAGCAGCCTCCAAACCCAGGGGACTAGCGGAAGCTCCTACGAGCAGTACTTC. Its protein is CASSLQTQGTSGSSYEQYF.

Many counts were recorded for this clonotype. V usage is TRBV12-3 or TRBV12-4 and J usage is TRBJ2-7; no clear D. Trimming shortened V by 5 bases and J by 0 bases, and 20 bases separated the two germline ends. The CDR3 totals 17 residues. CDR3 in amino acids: CASSLQTSLGNSYEQYF. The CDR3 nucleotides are TGTGCCAGCAGTCTCCAAACCTCCCTCGGAAACTCCTACGAGCAGTACTTC.

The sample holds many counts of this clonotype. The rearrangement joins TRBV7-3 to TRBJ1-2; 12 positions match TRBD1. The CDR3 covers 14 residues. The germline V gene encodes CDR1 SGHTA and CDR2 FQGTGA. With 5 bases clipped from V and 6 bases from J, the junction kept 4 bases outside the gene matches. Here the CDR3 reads CASSRDRGQDGYTF. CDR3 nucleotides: TGTGCCAGCAGCCGGGACAGGGGGCAGGATGGCTACACCTTC. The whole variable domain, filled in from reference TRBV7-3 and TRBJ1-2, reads GAGVSQTPSNKVTEKGKYVELRCDPISGHTALYWYRQSLGQGPEFLIYFQGTGAADDSGLPNDRFFAVRPEGSVSTLKIQRTERGDSAVYLCASSRDRGQDGYTFGSGTRLTVV.

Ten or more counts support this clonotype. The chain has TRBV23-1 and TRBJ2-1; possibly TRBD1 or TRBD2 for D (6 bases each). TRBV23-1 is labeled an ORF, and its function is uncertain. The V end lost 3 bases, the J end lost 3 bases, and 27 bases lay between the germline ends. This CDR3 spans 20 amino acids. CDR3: CASSQRRKPGAEGVYNEQFF. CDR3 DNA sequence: TGCGCCAGCAGTCAGAGGAGAAAGCCAGGGGCGGAGGGGGTCTACAATGAGCAGTTCTTC.

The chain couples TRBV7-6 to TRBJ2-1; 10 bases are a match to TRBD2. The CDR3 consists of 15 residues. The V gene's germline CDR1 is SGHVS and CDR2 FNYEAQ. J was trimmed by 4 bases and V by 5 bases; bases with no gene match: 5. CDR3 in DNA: TGTGCCAGCAGCCTCTCTAGCGGGGGTTACAATGAGCAGTTCTTC. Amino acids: CASSLSSGGYNEQFF.